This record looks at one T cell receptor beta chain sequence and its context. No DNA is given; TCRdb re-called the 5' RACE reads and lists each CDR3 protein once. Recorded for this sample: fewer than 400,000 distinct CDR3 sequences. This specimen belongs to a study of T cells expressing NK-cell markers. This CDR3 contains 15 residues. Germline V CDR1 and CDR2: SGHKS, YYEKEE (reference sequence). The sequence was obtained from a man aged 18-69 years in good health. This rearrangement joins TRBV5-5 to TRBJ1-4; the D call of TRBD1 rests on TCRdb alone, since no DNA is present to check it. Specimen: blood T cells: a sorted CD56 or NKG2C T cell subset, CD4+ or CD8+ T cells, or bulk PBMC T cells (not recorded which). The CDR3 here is CASSLSGTGYEKLFF.